This T cell receptor beta chain derives from a study of T cell changes during pregnancy in multiple sclerosis. The CDR3 has 14 residues. From germline, CDR1 is ENHRY and CDR2 SYGVKD. Trimming cost V 10 bases and J 5 bases, with 20 bases left between them. Generated by immunoSEQ multiplex PCR, the TCRdb table keeps only in-frame clones and is missing some. This table has about 50,000 clones, roughly 91% appearing once. The sample consisted of CD4+ T cells from peripheral blood mononuclear cells, taken after pregnancy. J is TRBJ1-1 and V is TRBV10-3; D gene unclear. The clonotype was recovered from a female donor in good health, enrolled as a control in a pregnancy study. The CDR3 loop reads CATKQDTEGTEAFF. As DNA, the CDR3 is TGTGCCACCAAGCAGGATACCGAAGGTACTGAAGCTTTCTTT.